Sequencing of this TCR beta chain was carried out in a study of T cell responses to AZD1222 COVID-19 vaccine. V was clipped by 4 bases and J by 0 bases; unmatched bases: 7. In germline, CDR1 is MNHEY, CDR2 SVGAGI. This CDR3 is built from 16 residues. Notes on this clone: Its antigen is unknown.

Repertoires were generated with immunoSEQ multiplex PCR, while TCRdb's copy carries only in-frame clones and drops some. The sample includes about 84,000 clones, roughly nine tenths seen only once; the top ten take 11%. Study-wide results and caveats: Unmutated variant regions are reportedly targeted by nearly half of spike-specific TCRs.

The material was peripheral blood, obtained 28 days after the second AZD1222 dose. V is TRBV6-5 and J is TRBJ1-2; 8 bases line up with TRBD1. This receptor was obtained from an adult who received the AZD1222 COVID-19 vaccine. CDR3 loop: CASSLQGVRANYGYTF. For the CDR3, the DNA is TGTGCCAGCAGTTTACAGGGGGTGAGAGCTAACTATGGCTACACCTTC.